This TCR beta chain was sequenced for a study of blood T cells in healthy people across ages. With a J-beta primer mix and a sample-barcoded 5' primer, a second PCR ran about 7 to 11 cycles. Template switching added a 12-random-nucleotide identifier to every cDNA molecule. TCRdb reprocessed the 5' RACE reads via MiXCR and lists one record per CDR3 protein. The sample shows over 700,000 distinct CDR3 sequences, 20% to 30% of them seen only once. V gave up 5 bases and J gave up 0 bases; unmatched junction bases: 14. This CDR3 is built from 18 residues. CDR1 and CDR2 (germline): SGHRS, YFSETQ. The data also belong to a second study, concerning T cells of mothers and their children. From that report: Input to cDNA synthesis comprised all extracted RNA, at a ratio of about 1.5 ug per 15 ul. Related pairs of mothers and children showed slightly higher, non-significant overlap versus unrelated pairs.

V usage is TRBV5-1 and J usage is TRBJ1-5; 7 bases agree with TRBD1. Material for sequencing was blood. The receptor was isolated from a boy aged 10-17 years in good health. The CDR3 protein is CASSPDFTGANSNQPQHF. CDR3 DNA sequence: TGCGCCAGCAGTCCCGACTTCACAGGGGCGAATAGCAATCAGCCCCAGCATTTT.